The entry that follows covers one T cell receptor beta chain sequence. What it recognizes is unknown. The source of the sample is a study of vaccination and CD4 T cells after COVID-19. Study-wide context: There were six male and four female convalescents, and two of them were Hispanic.

The CDR3 is 16 amino acids. Germline V gene lookup returns CDR1 SGHNT and CDR2 YENEEA. Trimming cost V 8 bases and J 3 bases; bases outside gene matches: 12. Oncomine TCR Beta short-read sequencing was applied to DNA from cultured CD4+ T cells. TCRdb ran MiXCR on the PCR reads and lists one entry per CDR3 protein. The table has about 21,000 distinct CDR3 sequences, roughly half seen once; the top ten hold under 4.5%. Treatment meaning: approximately nine-day PBMC culture with coronavirus spike peptide pools or control peptides (ViraFEST assay). Antigen-specific T cell expansion with peptide pools preceded TCR sequencing in the ViraFEST approach. Following a culture period (more than 9 days), negative selection was used to isolate CD4+ T cells.

The chain has TRBV11-3 and TRBJ2-5, with 10 bases fitting TRBD2. The clonotype was recovered from a human donor who had recovered from COVID-19. The input for sequencing was CD4+ T cells from blood, cultured in vitro, taken before SARS-CoV-2 vaccination. Here the CDR3 reads CASARRLAGAEETQYF. CDR3 DNA sequence: TGTGCCAGCGCCAGACGGCTAGCGGGGGCTGAAGAGACCCAGTACTTC.